The rows below give T cell receptor beta chains drawn from one sample of a study of blood T cell repertoires in COVID-19. TCRdb's copy holds only in-frame clones and misses some; the assay was immunoSEQ multiplex PCR. The sample shows approximately 170,000 clones, approximately 90% of them seen only once. The sample was peripheral blood. These receptors all stem from a man younger than 35 who had recovered from COVID-19. CDR3s include the opening cysteine and the closing phenylalanine or tryptophan. The D gene is left open where the match is weak. The size entry is marked missing in some rows and otherwise reads once, few, many or a size class.

size: .; V: TRBV7-9; D: .; J: TRBJ2-3; length: 18; DNA: TGTGCCAGCAGCTTTGGGGGTTCGGGAGCCCCTTTCACAGATACGCAGTATTTT; CDR3: CASSFGGSGAPFTDTQYF
size: .; V: TRBV5-4; D: TRBD1; J: TRBJ1-1; length: 16; DNA: TGTGCCAGCAGCTTGGAGGGGCGGGACAGCCTGACTGAAGCTTTCTTT; CDR3: CASSLEGRDSLTEAFF
size: .; V: TRBV11-2; D: .; J: TRBJ1-6; length: 13; DNA: TGTGCCAGCAGCGAGTTATATAATTCACCCCTCCACTTT; CDR3: CASSELYNSPLHF
size: once; V: TRBV6-2/TRBV6-3; D: .; J: TRBJ1-6; length: 15; DNA: TGTGCCAGCAGTTACCGGGAAGCGGGTAATTCACCCCTCCACTTT; CDR3: CASSYREAGNSPLHF
size: .; V: TRBV19; D: .; J: TRBJ2-1; length: 14; DNA: TGTGCCAGTAGTATAGACGGGTCCTACAATGAGCAGTTCTTC; CDR3: CASSIDGSYNEQFF
size: few; V: TRBV5-6; D: .; J: TRBJ2-7; length: 18; DNA: TGTGCCAGCAGCTTTTCTGGGACACTAGTCTACCTCTTCTACGAGCAGTACTTC; CDR3: CASSFSGTLVYLFYEQYF
size: .; V: TRBV9; D: TRBD2; J: TRBJ2-3; length: 17; DNA: TGTGCCAGCAGCGTAGCCTTAGTAGCGGGAGGTCTCTCTACGCAGTATTTT; CDR3: CASSVALVAGGLSTQYF
size: once; V: TRBV28; D: TRBD1; J: TRBJ1-2; length: 14; DNA: TGTGCCAGCAGTTTCCGCACAGGGGCGGGGGGCTACACCTTC; CDR3: CASSFRTGAGGYTF
size: .; V: TRBV7-9; D: .; J: TRBJ2-3; length: 15; DNA: TGTGCCAGCAGCTTAAGTCCGGAGAATACAGATACGCAGTATTTT; CDR3: CASSLSPENTDTQYF
size: .; V: TRBV29-1; D: TRBD2; J: TRBJ2-3; length: 14; DNA: TGCAGCGGGACTAGCGGGGCTAGCACAGATACGCAGTATTTT; CDR3: CSGTSGASTDTQYF
size: .; V: TRBV3-1/TRBV3-2; D: .; J: TRBJ2-1; length: 13; DNA: TGTGCCAGCAGCTACGACTCCCCGAATGAGCAGTTCTTC; CDR3: CASSYDSPNEQFF
size: .; V: TRBV5-6; D: TRBD2; J: TRBJ2-5; length: 17; DNA: TGTGCCAGCAGCTTGCTAGCGGGAGACGCTGGGGAGGAGACCCAGTACTTC; CDR3: CASSLLAGDAGEETQYF
size: .; V: TRBV18; D: TRBD1; J: TRBJ1-3; length: 19; DNA: TGTGCCAGCTCACCACCACTCTTCGACAGGGGCCTCTCTGGAAACACCATATATTTT; CDR3: CASSPPLFDRGLSGNTIYF
size: .; V: TRBV5-1; D: .; J: TRBJ2-4; length: 12; DNA: TGCGCCAGCAGGGGAGACGGAAACATTCAGTACTTC; CDR3: CASRGDGNIQYF
size: .; V: TRBV10-3; D: TRBD2; J: TRBJ2-1; length: 14; DNA: TGTGCCATCATGACAGCGGGAGCCCACAATGAGCAGTTCTTC; CDR3: CAIMTAGAHNEQFF
size: .; V: TRBV10-3; D: TRBD2; J: TRBJ2-1; length: 15; DNA: TGTGCCATCAGTGAGGCGCCTAGCGGAAACAATGAGCAGTTCTTC; CDR3: CAISEAPSGNNEQFF